The source of this TCR beta chain is a study of T cell responses to AZD1222 COVID-19 vaccine. Repertoires were generated with immunoSEQ multiplex PCR, while TCRdb's copy carries only in-frame clones and drops some. The sample lists tens of thousands of clones; 65% to 90% were seen once. The study's findings and limits: Regions left unmutated in variants are reportedly the target of nearly half of spike-specific TCRs. Vaccine-associated CD4 TCRs spanned spike, dominant at 160-218 and 743-854.

For this clone: Its antigen is not known.

This specimen was peripheral blood, taken on day 0 of AZD1222 vaccination. The sequence derives from an adult in good health.

The CDR3 loop reads CASSRKGPNTEAFF. CDR3 nucleotides: TGTGCCAGCAGTAGAAAGGGACCGAACACTGAAGCTTTCTTT. The V and J genes are TRBV6-6 and TRBJ1-1, with D possibly being TRBD1 (5 bases). CDR1 MNHNY and CDR2 SVGAGI come from the germline V gene (reference sequence). V gave up 5 bases and J gave up 1 base, with 11 bases separating them. The CDR3 covers 14 residues.